Sequencing of this TCR beta chain was carried out in a study of control samples from healthy donors and cancer patients. Assay: immunoSEQ multiplex PCR; the TCRdb copy retains only in-frame clones and omits some. This table holds 82,000 or so clones, 94% found once. The CDR3 runs 18 residues. In germline, CDR1 is MNHNY, CDR2 SVGAGI (reference sequence). The V segment lost 5 bases and the J segment 3 bases; nucleotides outside the gene matches: 15. This chain uses TRBV6-6 with TRBJ2-4; 8 bases map to TRBD2. This TCR derives from a woman aged 18-35 years in good health. The sample comprised blood. The chain's CDR3 is CASSPRSGREDRKNIQYF. The CDR3 coding sequence is TGTGCCAGCAGTCCCCGGTCCGGGAGGGAGGACCGCAAAAACATTCAGTACTTC.